The entry that follows covers one TCR beta chain sequence. Trimming removed 1 base from V and 4 bases from J, with 7 bases in between. CDR1 and CDR2 from the germline V gene are SEHNR and FQNEAQ (reference sequence). The CDR3 runs to 13 residues. The data stem from a study of CD8+ T cells in alopecia areata. Documented treatment: oral pan-JAK inhibitor, 5-10 mg twice daily. Extraction of RNA preceded its reverse transcription into cDNA, which served as the sequencing template. Measured with immunoSEQ multiplex PCR; TCRdb has only the in-frame clones, and not every one. The table has under 200,000 clones, about 60% seen once.

Sequenced material: CD4+ T cells sorted from blood, taken at week 24, from a patient treated with tofacitinib. The V and J genes are TRBV7-9 and TRBJ1-2, with D possibly matching TRBD1 (5 bases). The clonotype comes from a human donor with alopecia areata. As DNA, the CDR3 is TGTGCCAGCAGCTTAGACCAGGGCTATGGCTACACCTTC. Protein product: CASSLDQGYGYTF.